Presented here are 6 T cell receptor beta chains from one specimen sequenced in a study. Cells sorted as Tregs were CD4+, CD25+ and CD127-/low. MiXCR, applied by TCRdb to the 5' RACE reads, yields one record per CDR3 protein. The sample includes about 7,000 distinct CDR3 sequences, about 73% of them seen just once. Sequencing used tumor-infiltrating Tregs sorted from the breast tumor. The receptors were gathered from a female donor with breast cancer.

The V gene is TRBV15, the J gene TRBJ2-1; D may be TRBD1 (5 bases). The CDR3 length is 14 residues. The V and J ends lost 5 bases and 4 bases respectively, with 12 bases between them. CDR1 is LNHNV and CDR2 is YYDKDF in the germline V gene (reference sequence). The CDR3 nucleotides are TGTGCCACCAGCCCCCTGCACAGGTACAATGAGCAGTTCTTC. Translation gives CATSPLHRYNEQFF.

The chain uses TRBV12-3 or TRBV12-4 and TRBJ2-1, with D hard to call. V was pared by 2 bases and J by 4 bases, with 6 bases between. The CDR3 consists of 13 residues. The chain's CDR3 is CASSLMEYNEQFF. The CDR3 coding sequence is TGTGCCAGCAGTTTAATGGAATACAATGAGCAGTTCTTC.

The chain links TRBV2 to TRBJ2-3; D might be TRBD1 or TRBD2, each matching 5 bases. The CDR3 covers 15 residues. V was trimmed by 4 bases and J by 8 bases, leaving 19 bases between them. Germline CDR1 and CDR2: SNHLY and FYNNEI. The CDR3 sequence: CASSGSGTGYGTQYF. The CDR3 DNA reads TGTGCCAGCAGTGGGTCTGGGACGGGGTACGGTACGCAGTATTTT.

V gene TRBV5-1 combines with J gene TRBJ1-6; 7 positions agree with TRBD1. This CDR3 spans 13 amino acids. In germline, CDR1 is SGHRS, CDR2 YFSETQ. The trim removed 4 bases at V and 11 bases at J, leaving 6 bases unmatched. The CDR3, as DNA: TGCGCCAGCAGCACAGGGGTTGGAGCACCCCTCCACTTT. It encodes CASSTGVGAPLHF.

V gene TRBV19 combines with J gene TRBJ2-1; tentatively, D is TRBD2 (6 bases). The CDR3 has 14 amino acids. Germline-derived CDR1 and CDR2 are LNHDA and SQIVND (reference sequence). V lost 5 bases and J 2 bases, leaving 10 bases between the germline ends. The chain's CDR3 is CASSQEGPYNEQFF. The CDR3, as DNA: TGTGCCAGTAGTCAGGAGGGCCCCTACAATGAGCAGTTCTTC.

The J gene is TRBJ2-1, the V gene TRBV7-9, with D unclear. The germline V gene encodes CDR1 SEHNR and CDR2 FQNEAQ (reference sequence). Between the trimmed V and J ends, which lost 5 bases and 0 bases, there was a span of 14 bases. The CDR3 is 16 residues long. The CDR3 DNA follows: TGTGCCAGCAGCCCGGCCGAAGGTCGCTCCTACAATGAGCAGTTCTTC. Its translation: CASSPAEGRSYNEQFF. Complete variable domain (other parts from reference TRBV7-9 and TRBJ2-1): DTGVSQNPRHKITKRGQNVTFRCDPISEHNRLYWYRQTLGQGPEFLTYFQNEAQLEKSRLLSDRFSAERPKGSFSTLEIQRTEQGDSAMYLCASSPAEGRSYNEQFFGPGTRLTVL.